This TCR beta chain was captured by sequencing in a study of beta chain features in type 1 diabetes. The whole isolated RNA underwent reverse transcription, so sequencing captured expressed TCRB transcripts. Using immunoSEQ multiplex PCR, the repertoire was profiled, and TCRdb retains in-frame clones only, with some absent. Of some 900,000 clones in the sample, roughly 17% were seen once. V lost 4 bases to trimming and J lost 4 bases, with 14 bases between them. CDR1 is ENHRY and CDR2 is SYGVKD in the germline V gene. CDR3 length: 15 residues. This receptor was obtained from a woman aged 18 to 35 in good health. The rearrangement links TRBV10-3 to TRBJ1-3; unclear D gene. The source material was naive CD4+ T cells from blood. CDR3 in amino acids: CAISGGRVSGNTIYF. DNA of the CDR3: TGTGCCATCAGTGGGGGAAGGGTCTCAGGAAACACCATATATTTT.